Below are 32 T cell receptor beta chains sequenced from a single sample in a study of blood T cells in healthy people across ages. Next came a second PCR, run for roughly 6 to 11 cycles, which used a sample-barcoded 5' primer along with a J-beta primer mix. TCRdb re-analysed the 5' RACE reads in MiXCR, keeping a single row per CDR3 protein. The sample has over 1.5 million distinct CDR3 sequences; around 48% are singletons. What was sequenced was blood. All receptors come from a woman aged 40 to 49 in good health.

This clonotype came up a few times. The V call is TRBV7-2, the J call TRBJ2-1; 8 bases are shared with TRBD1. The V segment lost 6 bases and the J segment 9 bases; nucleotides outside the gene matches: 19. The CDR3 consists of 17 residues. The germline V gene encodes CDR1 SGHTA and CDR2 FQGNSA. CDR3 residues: CASRPPGGLSMSVEQFF. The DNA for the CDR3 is TGTGCCAGCAGACCCCCAGGGGGCCTCAGTATGTCAGTTGAGCAGTTCTTC.

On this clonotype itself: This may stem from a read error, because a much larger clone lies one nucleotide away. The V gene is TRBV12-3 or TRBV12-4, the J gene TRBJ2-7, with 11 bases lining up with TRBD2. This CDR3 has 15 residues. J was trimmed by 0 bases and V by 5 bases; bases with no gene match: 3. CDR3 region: CASSGSGGASYEQYF. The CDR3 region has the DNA TGTGCCAGCAGTGGTAGCGGGGGGGCCTCCTACGAGCAGTACTTC.

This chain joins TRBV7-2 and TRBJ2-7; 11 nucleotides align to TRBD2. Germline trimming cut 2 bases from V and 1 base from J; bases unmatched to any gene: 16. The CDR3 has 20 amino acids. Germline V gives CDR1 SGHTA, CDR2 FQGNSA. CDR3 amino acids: CASSLKPLTSGGPLSYEQYF. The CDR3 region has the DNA TGTGCCAGCAGCTTAAAGCCTTTAACTAGCGGGGGCCCACTATCCTACGAGCAGTACTTC.

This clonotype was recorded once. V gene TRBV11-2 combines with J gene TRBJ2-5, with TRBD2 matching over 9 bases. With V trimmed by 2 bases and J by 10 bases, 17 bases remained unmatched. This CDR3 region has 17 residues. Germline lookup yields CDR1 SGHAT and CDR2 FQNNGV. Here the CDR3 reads CASSLKGLAGTRVVQYF. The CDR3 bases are TGTGCCAGCAGCTTAAAGGGTCTAGCGGGGACCAGAGTTGTCCAGTACTTC.

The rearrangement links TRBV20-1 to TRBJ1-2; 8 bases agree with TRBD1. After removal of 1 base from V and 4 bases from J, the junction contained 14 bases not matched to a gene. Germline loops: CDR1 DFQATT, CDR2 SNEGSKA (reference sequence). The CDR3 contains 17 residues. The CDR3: CSARGQGALPGSYGYTF. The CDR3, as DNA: TGCAGTGCTAGAGGTCAGGGGGCTCTTCCAGGCAGCTATGGCTACACCTTC.

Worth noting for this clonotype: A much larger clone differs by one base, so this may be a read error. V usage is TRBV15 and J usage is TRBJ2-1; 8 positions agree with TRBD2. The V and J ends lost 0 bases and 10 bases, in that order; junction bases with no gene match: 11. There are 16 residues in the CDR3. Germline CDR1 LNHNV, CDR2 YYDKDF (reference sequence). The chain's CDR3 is CATSRDKRGRVQEQFF. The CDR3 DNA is TGTGCCACCAGCAGAGATAAGCGGGGGAGGGTCCAGGAGCAGTTCTTC.

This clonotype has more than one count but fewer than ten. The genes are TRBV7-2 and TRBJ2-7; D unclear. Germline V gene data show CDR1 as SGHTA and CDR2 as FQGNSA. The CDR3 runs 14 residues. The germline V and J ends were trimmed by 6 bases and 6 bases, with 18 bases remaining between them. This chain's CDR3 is CASRADGPRVEQYF. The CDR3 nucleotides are TGTGCCAGCAGGGCGGACGGGCCCCGTGTCGAGCAGTACTTC.

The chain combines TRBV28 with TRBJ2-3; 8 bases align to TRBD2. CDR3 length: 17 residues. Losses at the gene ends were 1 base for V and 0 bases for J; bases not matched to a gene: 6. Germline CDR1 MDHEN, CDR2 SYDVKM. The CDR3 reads CASSLLGVAGSTDTQYF. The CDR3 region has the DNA TGTGCCAGCAGTTTATTAGGAGTAGCGGGGAGCACAGATACGCAGTATTTT.

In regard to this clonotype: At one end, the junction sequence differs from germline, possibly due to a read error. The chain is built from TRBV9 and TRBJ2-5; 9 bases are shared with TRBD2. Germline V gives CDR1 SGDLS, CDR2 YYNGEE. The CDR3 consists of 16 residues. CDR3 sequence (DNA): TGTACCAGCAGCGCCCAGCGGGGGGAGGTATTCGAGACCCAGTACTTC. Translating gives CTSSAQRGEVFETQYF.

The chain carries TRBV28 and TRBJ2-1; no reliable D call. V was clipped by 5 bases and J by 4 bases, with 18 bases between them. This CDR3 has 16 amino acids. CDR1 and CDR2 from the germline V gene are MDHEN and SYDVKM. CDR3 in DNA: TGTGCCAGCAGTCCTAGGCCTCCCCCGTATTACAATGAGCAGTTCTTC. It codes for CASSPRPPPYYNEQFF. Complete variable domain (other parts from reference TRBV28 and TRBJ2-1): DVKVTQSSRYLVKRTGEKVFLECVQDMDHENMFWYRQDPGLGLRLIYFSYDVKMKEKGDIPEGYSVSREKKERFSLILESASTNQTSMYLCASSPRPPPYYNEQFFGPGTRLTVL.

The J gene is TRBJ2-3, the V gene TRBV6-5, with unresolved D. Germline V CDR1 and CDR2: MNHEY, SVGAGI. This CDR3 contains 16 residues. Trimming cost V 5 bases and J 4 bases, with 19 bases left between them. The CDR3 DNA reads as TGTGCCAGCAGTCAGCTACCTCTCAACCCGGCAGATACGCAGTATTTT. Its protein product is CASSQLPLNPADTQYF.

CDR3 protein: CASSLIGTTVEKTQYF. The CDR3 region has the DNA TGTGCCAGCAGTTTAATTGGCACTACTGTTGAGAAGACCCAGTACTTC. The rearrangement links TRBV28 to TRBJ2-7; D not certain. The J call is uncertain, as TRBJ2-5 better fits the DNA end. The CDR3 is made up of 16 amino acids. Germline-derived CDR1 and CDR2 are MDHEN and SYDVKM.

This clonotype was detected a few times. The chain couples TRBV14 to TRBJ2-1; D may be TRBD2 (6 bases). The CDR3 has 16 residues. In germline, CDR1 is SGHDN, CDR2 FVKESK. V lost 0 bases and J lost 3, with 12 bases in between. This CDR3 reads CASSQDRSGDYNEQFF. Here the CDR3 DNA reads TGTGCCAGCAGCCAAGATCGATCGGGGGACTACAATGAGCAGTTCTTC.

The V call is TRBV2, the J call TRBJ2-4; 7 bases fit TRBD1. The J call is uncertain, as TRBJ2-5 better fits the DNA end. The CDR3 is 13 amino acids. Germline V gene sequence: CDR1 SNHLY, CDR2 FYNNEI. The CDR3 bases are TGTGCCAGCAGGGGACAGCCCAAAGAGACCCAGTACTTC. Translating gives CASRGQPKETQYF.

The CDR3 nucleotides are TGTGCCAGCTCACCTCAGACAGGGGCTGAGACCCAGTACTTC. Its translation: CASSPQTGAETQYF. The chain joins TRBV18 to TRBJ2-5, with 8 bases matching TRBD1. V lost 3 bases, J lost 5 bases, and 5 bases stayed unmatched. This CDR3 is built from 14 residues. CDR1 is KGHSH, CDR2 LQKENI, per germline.

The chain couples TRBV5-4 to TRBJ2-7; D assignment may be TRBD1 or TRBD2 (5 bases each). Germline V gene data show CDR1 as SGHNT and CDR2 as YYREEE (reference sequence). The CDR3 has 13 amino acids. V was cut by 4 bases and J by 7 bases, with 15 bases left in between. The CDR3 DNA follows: TGTGCCAGCAGCCCTGGGACGTCGAGGGAGCAGTACTTC. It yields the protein CASSPGTSREQYF.

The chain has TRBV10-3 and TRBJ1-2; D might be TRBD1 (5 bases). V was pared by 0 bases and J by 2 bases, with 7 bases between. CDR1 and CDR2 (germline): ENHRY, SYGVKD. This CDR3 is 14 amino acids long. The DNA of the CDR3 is TGTGCCATCAGTGAGTCGTGGGGCAACTATGGCTACACCTTC. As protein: CAISESWGNYGYTF.

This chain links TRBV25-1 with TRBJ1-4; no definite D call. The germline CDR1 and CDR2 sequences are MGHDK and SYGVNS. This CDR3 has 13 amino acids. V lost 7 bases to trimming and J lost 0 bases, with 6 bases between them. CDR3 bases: TGTGCCAGCACTCCCTCAACTAATGAAAAACTGTTTTTT. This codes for CASTPSTNEKLFF.

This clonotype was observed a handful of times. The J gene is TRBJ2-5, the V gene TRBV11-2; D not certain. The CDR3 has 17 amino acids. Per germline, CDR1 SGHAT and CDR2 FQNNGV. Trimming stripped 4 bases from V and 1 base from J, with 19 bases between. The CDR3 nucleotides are TGTGCCAGCAGCTCCCCCGGACGTGTAACTTTCCAAGAGACCCAGTACTTC. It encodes CASSSPGRVTFQETQYF.

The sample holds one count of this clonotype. Here the CDR3 DNA reads TGTGCCAGCAGTTACCCAACCGGGACAGGCCGGTACGAGCAGTACTTC. Amino acid sequence: CASSYPTGTGRYEQYF. The chain is built from TRBV6-2 or TRBV6-3 and TRBJ2-7; 8 positions match TRBD1. The ends lost 2 bases at V and 4 bases at J; junction bases unmatched: 10. Germline V gene sequence: CDR1 MNHEY, CDR2 SVGEGT. The CDR3 extends over 16 amino acids.

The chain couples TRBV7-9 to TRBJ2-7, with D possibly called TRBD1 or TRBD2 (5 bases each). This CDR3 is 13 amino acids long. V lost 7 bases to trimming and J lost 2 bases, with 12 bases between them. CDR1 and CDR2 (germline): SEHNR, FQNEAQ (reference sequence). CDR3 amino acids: CASTLRGAYEQYF. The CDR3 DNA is TGTGCCAGCACCTTGAGGGGAGCCTACGAGCAGTACTTC.

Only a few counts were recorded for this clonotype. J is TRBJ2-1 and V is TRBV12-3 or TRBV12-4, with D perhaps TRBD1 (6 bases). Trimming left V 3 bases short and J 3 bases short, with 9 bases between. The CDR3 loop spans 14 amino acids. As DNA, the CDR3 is TGTGCCAGCAGTTTTCAGGGGCTCTACAATGAGCAGTTCTTC. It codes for CASSFQGLYNEQFF.

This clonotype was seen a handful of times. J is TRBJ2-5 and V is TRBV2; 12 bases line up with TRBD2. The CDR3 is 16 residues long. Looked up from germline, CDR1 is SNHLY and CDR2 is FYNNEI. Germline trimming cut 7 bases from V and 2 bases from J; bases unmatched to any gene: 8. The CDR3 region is CASTPGLAGRQETQYF. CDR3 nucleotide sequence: TGTGCCAGCACCCCAGGACTAGCGGGGCGACAAGAGACCCAGTACTTC. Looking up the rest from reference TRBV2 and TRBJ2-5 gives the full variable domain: EPEVTQTPSHQVTQMGQEVILRCVPISNHLYFYWYRQILGQKVEFLVSFYNNEISEKSEIFDDQFSVERPDGSNFTLKIRSTKLEDSAMYFCASTPGLAGRQETQYFGPGTRLLVL.

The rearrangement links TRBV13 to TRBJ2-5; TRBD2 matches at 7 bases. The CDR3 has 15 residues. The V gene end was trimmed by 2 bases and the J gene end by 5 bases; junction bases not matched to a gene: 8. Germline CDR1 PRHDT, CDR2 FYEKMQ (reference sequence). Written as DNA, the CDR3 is TGTGCCAGCAGCTTACGGGGGGAGTTCGAGGAGACCCAGTACTTC. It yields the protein CASSLRGEFEETQYF.

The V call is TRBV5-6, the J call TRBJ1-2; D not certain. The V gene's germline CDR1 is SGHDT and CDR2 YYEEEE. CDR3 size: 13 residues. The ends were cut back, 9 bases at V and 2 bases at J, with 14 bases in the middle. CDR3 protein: CATLGPTNYGYTF. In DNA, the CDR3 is TGTGCCACTTTGGGCCCGACGAACTATGGCTACACCTTC. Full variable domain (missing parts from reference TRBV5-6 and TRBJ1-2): DAGVTQSPTHLIKTRGQQVTLRCSPKSGHDTVSWYQQALGQGPQFIFQYYEEEERQRGNFPDRFSGHQFPNYSSELNVNALLLGDSALYLCATLGPTNYGYTFGSGTRLTVV.

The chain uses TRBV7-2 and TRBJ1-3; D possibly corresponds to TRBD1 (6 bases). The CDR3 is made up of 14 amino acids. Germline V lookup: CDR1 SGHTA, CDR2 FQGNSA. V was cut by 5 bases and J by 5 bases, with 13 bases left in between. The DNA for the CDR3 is TGTGCCAGCAGCCTTGGACAGCTGAGAAACACCATATATTTT. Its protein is CASSLGQLRNTIYF.

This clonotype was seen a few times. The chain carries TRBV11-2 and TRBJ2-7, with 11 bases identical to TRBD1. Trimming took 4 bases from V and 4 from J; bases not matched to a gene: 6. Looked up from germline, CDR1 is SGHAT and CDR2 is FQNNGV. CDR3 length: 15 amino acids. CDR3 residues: CASSSGQGAGYEQYF. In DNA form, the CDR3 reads TGTGCCAGCAGCTCCGGACAGGGGGCTGGGTACGAGCAGTACTTC.

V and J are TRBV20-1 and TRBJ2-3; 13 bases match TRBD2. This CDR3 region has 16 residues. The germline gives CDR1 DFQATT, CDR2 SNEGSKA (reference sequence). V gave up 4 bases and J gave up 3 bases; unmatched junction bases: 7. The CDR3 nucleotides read TGCAGTGCTACTCGTGGGACTAGCGGGGCGACAGATACGCAGTATTTT. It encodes CSATRGTSGATDTQYF.

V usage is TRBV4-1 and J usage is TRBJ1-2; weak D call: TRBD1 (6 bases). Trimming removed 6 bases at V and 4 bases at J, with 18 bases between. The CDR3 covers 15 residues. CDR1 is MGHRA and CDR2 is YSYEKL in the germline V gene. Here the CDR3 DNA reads TGCGCCAGCAGGCCGACCCAGACAGGTTCCTATGGCTACACCTTC. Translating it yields CASRPTQTGSYGYTF.

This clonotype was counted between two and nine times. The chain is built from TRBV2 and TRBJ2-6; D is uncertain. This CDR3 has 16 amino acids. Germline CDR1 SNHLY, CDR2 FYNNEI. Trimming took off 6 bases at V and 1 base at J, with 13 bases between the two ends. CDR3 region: CASSGRGGSGANVLTF. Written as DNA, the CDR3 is TGTGCCAGCAGCGGCCGAGGTGGGTCTGGGGCCAACGTCCTGACTTTC.

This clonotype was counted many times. CDR3: CASSQRRGSTDTQYF. CDR3 nucleotide sequence: TGTGCCAGCAGCCAGAGGCGGGGGAGCACAGATACGCAGTATTTT. The rearrangement links TRBV7-2 to TRBJ2-3, with 7 bases fitting TRBD2. Germline V gene lookup returns CDR1 SGHTA and CDR2 FQGNSA. Trimming removed 5 bases from V and 0 bases from J; junction bases left unmatched: 5. This CDR3 has 15 residues.

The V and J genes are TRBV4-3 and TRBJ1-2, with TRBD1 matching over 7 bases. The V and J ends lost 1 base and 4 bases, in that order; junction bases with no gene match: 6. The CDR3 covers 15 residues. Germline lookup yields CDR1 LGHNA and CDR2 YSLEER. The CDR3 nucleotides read TGCGCCAGCAGCCAAGTTTTGGGGGACAGCTATGGCTACACCTTC. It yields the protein CASSQVLGDSYGYTF.